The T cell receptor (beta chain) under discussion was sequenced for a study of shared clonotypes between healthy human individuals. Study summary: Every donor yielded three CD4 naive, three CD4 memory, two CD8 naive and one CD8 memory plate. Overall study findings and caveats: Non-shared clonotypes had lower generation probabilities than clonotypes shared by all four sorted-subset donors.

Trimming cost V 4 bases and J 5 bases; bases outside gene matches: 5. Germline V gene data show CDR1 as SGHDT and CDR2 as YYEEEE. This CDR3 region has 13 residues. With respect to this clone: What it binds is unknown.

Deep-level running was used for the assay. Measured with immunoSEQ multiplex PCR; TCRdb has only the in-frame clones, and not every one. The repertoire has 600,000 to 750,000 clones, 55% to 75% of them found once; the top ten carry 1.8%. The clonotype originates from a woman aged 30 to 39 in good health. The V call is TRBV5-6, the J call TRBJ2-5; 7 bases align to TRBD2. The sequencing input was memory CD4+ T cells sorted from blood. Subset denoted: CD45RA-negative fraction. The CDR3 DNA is TGTGCCAGCAGCAATCAGGGAGGGGAGACCCAGTACTTC. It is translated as CASSNQGGETQYF.